This TCR beta chain was identified during a study of blood T cell repertoires in COVID-19. Whole-study context: Researchers got acute and convalescent COVID-19 samples from the United States, Italy and Spain. Nucleic acid was either cDNA or gDNA, and it came from T cells, B-cell-depleted T cells, or PBMCs.

Between the trimmed V and J ends, which lost 5 bases and 6 bases, there was a span of 19 bases. The CDR3 loop spans 15 amino acids. The V gene's germline CDR1 is SGHTA and CDR2 FQGNSA. Source study methods: Nucleated cell number was recorded as an estimate derived from reference gene primer amplification. Produced via immunoSEQ multiplex PCR; TCRdb's table is partial and in-frame only. V and J calls and clone size are copied from that table; D and trimming were computed from the DNA. Of 240,000 or so clones in the sample, under 85% were seen once. The J gene is TRBJ1-2, the V gene TRBV7-2; a weak D match, TRBD1 (5 bases). Sample: peripheral blood. This sequence was found in a man in his thirties or forties who had recovered from COVID-19. The CDR3 sequence: CASSPSMGGRHGYTF. The DNA for the CDR3 is TGTGCCAGCAGCCCATCGATGGGGGGACGCCATGGCTACACCTTC.